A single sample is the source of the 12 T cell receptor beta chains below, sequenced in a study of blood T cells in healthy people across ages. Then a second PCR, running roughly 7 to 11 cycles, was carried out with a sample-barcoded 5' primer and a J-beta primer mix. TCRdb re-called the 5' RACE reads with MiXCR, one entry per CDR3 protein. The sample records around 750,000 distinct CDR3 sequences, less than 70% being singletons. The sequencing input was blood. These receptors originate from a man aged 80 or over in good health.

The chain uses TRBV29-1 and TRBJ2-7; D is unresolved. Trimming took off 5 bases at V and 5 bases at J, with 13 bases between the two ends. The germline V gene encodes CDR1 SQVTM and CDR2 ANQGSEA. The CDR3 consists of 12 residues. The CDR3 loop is CSVIKGTHEQYF. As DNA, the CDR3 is TGCAGCGTTATAAAGGGAACCCACGAGCAGTACTTC.

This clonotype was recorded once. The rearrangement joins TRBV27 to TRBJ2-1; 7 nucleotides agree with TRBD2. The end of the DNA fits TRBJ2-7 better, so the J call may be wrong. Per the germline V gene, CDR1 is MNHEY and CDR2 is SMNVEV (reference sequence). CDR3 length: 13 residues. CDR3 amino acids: CASSWGGWNEQYF. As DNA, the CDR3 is TGTGCCAGCAGTTGGGGGGGATGGAATGAGCAGTACTTC.

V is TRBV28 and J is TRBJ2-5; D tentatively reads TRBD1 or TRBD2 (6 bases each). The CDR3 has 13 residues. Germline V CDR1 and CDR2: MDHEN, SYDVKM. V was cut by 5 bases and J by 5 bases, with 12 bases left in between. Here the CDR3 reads CASSKRRGETQYF. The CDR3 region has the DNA TGTGCCAGCAGTAAAAGGAGGGGGGAGACCCAGTACTTC.

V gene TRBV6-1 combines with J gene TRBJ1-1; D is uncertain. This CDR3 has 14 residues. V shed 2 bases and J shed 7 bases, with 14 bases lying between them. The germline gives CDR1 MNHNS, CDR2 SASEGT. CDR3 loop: CASSENLGVIEAFF. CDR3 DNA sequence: TGTGCCAGCAGTGAAAATCTTGGGGTTATTGAAGCTTTCTTT.

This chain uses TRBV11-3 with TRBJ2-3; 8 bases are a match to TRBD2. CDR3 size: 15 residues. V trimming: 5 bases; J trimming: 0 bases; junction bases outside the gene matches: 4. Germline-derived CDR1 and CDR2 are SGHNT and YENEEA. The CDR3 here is CASSREGTSTDTQYF. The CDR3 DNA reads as TGTGCCAGCAGCCGGGAGGGCACTAGCACAGATACGCAGTATTTT.

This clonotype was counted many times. The CDR3 nucleotides are TGTGCCAGCAGTGTCGCAGATACGCAGTATTTT. Translating it yields CASSVADTQYF. This chain connects TRBV9 to TRBJ2-3, with D unresolved. Trimming shortened V by 5 bases and J by 4 bases, and 5 bases separated the two germline ends. The CDR3 extends over 11 amino acids. Germline V gene lookup returns CDR1 SGDLS and CDR2 YYNGEE.

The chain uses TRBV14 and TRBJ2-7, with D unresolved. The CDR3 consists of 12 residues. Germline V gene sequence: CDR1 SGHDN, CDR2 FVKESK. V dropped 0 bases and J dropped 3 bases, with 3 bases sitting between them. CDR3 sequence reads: CASSQDFYEQYF. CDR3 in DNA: TGTGCCAGCAGCCAAGATTTCTACGAGCAGTACTTC.

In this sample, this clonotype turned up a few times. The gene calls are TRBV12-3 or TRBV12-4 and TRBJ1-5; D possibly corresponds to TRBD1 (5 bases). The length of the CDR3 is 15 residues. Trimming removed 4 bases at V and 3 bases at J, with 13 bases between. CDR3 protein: CASSSAGGNNQPQHF. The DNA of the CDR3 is TGTGCCAGCAGTTCCGCCGGGGGAAACAATCAGCCCCAGCATTTT.

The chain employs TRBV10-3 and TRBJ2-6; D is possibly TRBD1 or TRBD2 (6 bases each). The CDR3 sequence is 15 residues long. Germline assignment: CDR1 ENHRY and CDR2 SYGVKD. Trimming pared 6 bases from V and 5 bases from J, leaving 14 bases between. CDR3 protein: CAISGEGGRANVLTF. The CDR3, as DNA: TGTGCCATCAGCGGTGAGGGGGGCCGGGCCAACGTCCTGACTTTC.

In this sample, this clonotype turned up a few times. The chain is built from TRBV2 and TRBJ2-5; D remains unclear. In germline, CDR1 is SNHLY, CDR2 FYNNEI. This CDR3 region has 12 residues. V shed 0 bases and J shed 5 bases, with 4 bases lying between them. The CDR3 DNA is TGTGCCAGCAGTGAAGCTAGGGAGACCCAGTACTTC. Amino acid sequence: CASSEARETQYF.

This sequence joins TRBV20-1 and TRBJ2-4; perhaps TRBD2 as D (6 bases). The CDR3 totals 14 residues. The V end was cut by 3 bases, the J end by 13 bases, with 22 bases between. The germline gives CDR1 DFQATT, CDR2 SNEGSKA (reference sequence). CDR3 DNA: TGCAGTGCTAGCGTCGGGGGAGAATTAGGCGGGCAGTACTTC. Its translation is CSASVGGELGGQYF.

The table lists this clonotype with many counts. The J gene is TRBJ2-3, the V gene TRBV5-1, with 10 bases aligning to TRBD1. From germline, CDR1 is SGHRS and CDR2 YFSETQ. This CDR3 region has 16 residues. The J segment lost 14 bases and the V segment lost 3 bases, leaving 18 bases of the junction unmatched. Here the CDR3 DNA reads TGCGCCAGCAGCTCCGATGACAGGGGGCTACACAGATACGCGTATTTT. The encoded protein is CASSSDDRGLHRYAYF.